This entry features one TCR beta chain sequence. Its antigen is as yet unknown. These data originate in a study of OX40 agonist ivuxolimab in advanced cancers. Points from the study as a whole: The expanded peripheral T cells' antigen specificity was not determined.

Trimming removed 2 bases from V and 8 bases from J, with 9 bases in between. The length of the CDR3 is 12 residues. Germline CDR1 is MNHNY and CDR2 is SVGAGI (reference sequence). Sequenced by immunoSEQ multiplex PCR; TCRdb stores in-frame clones only, minus some. The sample lists about 70,000 clones, approximately 94% occurring once. The chain uses TRBV6-6 and TRBJ1-2; D ambiguous. The receptor was derived from an adult with an advanced solid tumor such as melanoma, head and neck, liver or kidney cancer. The sequencing used CD4+ or CD8+ T cells sorted from blood, collected in a trial of the OX40 agonist ivuxolimab. The CDR3 is CASSYTGLGYTF. The CDR3 DNA sequence: TGTGCCAGCAGTTACACTGGACTCGGCTACACCTTC.